This T cell receptor (beta chain) came from a study of T cell responses to AZD1222 COVID-19 vaccine. Study in general: Second doses that came at about 4 or about 12 weeks were put together.

Overall study findings and caveats: A reported finding is that nearly half of spike-specific TCRs target unmutated variant regions. Samples come after the peak T cell response, not at day 14.

The V end was cut by 7 bases, the J end by 1 base, with 13 bases between. The CDR3 has 14 residues. Germline V CDR1 and CDR2: MNHEY, SMNVEV (reference sequence). Notes on this clone: Antigen specificity is unknown.

Some clones are missing from TCRdb's copy, which holds only in-frame ones; the method was immunoSEQ multiplex PCR. The data show roughly 100,000 clones, approximately 88% seen once. The sample was peripheral blood, taken on day 0 of AZD1222 vaccination. This chain links TRBV27 with TRBJ1-1; TRBD1 is a possible D gene (5 bases). The TCR originated in an adult in good health. CDR3 in DNA: TGTGCCAGCACCCCCGGGGGGAAGAACACTGAAGCTTTCTTT. It translates to CASTPGGKNTEAFF.